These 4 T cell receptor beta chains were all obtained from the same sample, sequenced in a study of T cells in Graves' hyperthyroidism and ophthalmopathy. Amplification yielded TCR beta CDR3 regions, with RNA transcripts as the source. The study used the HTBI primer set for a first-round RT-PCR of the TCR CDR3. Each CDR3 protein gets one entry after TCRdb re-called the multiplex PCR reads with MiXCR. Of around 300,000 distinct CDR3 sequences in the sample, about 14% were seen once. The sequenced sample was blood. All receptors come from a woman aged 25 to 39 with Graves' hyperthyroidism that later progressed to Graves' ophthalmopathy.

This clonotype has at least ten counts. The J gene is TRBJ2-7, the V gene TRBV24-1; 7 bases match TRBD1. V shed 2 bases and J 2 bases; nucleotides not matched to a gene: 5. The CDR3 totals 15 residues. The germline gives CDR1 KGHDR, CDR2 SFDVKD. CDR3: CATSDSRDSAYEQYF. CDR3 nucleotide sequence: TGTGCCACCAGTGATTCCCGGGACAGCGCCTACGAGCAGTACTTC.

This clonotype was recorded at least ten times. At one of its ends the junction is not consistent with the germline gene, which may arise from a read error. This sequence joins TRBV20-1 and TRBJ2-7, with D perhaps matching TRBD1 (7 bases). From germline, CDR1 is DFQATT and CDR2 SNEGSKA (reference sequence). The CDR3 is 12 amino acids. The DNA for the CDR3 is TGCAGTCCTAGGAGGGGGCCCTACGAGCAGTACTTC. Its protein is CSPRRGPYEQYF.

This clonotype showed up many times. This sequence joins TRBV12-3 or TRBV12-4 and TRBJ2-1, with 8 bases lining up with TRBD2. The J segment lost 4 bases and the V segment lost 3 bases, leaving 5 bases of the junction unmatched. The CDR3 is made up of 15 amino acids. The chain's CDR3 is CASSFLEREYNEQFF. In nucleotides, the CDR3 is TGTGCCAGCAGTTTCCTAGAGCGGGAGTACAATGAGCAGTTCTTC.

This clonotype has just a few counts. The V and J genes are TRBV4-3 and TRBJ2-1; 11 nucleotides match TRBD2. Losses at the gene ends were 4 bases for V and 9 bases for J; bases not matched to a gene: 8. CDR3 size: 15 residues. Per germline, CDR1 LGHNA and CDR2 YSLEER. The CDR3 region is CASSPSTSGISEQFF. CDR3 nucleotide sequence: TGCGCCAGCAGCCCATCGACTAGCGGGATAAGTGAGCAGTTCTTC.